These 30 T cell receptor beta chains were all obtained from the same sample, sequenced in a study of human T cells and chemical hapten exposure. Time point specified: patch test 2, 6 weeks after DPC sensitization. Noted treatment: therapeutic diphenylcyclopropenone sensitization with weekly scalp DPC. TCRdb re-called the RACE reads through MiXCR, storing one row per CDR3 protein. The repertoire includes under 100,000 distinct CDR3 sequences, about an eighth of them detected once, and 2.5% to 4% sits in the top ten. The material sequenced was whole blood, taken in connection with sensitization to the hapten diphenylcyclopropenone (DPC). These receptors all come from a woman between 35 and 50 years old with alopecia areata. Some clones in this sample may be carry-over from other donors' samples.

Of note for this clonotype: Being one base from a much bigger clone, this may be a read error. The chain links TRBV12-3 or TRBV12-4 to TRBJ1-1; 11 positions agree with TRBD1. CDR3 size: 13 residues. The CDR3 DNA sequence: TGTGTCAGCAGCCCCCGGGACAGGGGGAAAGCTTTCTTT. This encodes CVSSPRDRGKAFF.

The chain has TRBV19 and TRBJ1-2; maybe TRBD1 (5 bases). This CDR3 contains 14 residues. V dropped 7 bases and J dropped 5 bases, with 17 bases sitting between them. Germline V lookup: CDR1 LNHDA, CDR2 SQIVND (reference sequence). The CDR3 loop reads CASITPGGSYGYTF. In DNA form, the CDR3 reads TGTGCCAGTATCACCCCCGGGGGATCGTATGGCTACACCTTC.

The CDR3 region is CARRPFEQYF. The CDR3 DNA reads as TGTGCCAGAAGACCCTTCGAGCAGTACTTC. The chain has TRBV5-3 and TRBJ2-7; D ambiguous. TRBV5-3 is treated as an ORF (open reading frame) with a function not yet certain. The CDR3 extends over 10 amino acids. Trimming shortened V by 5 bases and J by 6 bases, and 6 bases separated the two germline ends.

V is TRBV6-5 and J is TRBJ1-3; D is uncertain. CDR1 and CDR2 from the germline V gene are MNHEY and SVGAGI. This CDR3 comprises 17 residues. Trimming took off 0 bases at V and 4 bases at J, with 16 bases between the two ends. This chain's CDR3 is CASSYSPTSRSGNTIYF. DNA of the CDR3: TGTGCCAGCAGTTACTCCCCAACCTCCAGGTCGGGAAACACCATATATTTT.

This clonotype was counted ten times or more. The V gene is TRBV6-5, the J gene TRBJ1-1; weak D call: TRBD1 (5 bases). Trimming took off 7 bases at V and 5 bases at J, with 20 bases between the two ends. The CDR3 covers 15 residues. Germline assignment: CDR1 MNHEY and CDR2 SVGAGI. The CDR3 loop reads CASTPPGGGGTEAFF. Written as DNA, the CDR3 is TGTGCCAGCACCCCGCCGGGGGGTGGGGGTACTGAAGCTTTCTTT.

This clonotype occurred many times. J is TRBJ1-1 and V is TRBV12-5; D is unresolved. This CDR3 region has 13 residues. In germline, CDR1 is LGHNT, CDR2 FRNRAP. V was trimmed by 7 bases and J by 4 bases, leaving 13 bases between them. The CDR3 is CASARGGITEAFF. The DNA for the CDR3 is TGTGCTAGTGCTCGGGGTGGGATCACTGAAGCTTTCTTT.

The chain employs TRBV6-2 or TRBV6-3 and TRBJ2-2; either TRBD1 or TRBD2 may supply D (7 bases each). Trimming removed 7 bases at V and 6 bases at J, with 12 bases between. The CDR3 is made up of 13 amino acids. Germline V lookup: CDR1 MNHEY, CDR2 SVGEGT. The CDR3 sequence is CASIRGGPGELFF. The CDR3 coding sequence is TGTGCCAGCATCAGGGGGGGCCCCGGGGAGCTGTTTTTT.

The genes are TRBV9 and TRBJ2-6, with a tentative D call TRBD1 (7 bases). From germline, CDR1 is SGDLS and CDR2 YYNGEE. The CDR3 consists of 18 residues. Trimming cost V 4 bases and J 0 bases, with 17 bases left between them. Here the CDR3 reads CASSSRGAGNSGANVLTF. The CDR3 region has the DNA TGTGCCAGCAGCTCCAGGGGGGCAGGTAACTCTGGGGCCAACGTCCTGACTTTC.

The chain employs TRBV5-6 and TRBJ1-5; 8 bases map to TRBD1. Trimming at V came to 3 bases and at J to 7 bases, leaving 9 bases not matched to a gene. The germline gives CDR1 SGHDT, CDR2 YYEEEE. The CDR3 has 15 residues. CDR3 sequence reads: CASSSSGGAGQPQHF. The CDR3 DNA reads TGTGCCAGCAGCTCCTCAGGGGGCGCGGGACAGCCCCAGCATTTT.

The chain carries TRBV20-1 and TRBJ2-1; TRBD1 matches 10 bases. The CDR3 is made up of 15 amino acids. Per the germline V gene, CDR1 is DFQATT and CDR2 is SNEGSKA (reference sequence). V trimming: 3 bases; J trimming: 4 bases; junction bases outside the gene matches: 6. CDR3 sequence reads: CSAREPGQGYNEQFF. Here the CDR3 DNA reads TGCAGTGCTAGGGAACCGGGACAGGGGTACAATGAGCAGTTCTTC.

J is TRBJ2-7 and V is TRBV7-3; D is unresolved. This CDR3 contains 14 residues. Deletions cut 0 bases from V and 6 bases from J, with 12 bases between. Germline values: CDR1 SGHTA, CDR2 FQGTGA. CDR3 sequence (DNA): TGTGCCAGCAGCTTAACGGGCGGATCAAGCGAGCAGTACTTC. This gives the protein CASSLTGGSSEQYF.

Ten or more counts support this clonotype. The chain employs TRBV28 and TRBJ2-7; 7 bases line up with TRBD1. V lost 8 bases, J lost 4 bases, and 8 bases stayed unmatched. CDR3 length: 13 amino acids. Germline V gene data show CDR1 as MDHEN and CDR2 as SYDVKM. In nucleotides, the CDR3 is TGTGCCAGCGGGTCAGGGGGTAGATACGAGCAGTACTTC. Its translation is CASGSGGRYEQYF.

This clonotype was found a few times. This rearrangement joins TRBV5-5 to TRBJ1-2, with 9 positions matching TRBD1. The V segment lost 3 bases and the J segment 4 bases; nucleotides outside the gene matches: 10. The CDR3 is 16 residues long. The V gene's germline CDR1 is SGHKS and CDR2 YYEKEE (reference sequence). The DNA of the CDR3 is TGTGCCAGCAGCTCAAATCCGGGACAGGGTAGCTATGGCTACACCTTC. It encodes CASSSNPGQGSYGYTF.

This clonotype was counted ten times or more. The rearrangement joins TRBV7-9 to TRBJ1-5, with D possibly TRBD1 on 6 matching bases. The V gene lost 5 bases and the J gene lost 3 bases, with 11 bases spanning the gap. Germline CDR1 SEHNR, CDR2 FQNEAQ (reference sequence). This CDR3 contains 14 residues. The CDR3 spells CASSLGQYNQPQHF. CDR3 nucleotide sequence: TGTGCCAGCAGCCTCGGACAGTACAATCAGCCCCAGCATTTT.

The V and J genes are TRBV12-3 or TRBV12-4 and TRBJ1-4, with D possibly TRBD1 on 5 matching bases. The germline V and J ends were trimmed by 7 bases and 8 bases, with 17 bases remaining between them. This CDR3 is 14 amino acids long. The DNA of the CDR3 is TGTGCCAGCACCAACCAGGGTTCTAGGGAAAAACTGTTTTTT. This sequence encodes CASTNQGSREKLFF.

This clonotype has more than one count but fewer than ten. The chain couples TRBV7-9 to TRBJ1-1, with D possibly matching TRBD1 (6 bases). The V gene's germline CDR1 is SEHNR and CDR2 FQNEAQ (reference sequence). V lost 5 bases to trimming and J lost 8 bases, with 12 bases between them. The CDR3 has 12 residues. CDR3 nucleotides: TGTGCCAGCAGCCTGTGGACAGCCGAAGCTTTCTTT. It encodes CASSLWTAEAFF.

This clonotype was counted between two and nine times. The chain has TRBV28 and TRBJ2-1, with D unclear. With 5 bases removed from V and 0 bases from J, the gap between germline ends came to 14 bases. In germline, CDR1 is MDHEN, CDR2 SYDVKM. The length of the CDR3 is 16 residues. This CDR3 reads CASSPLVVSSYNEQFF. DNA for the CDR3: TGTGCCAGCAGTCCCCTAGTGGTTAGCTCCTACAATGAGCAGTTCTTC.

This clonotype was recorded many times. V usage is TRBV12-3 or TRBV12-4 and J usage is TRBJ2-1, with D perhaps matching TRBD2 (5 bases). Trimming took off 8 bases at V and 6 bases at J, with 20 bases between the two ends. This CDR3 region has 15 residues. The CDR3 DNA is TGTGCCAGCCGAGAGACTAATACCCTTATCAATGAGCAGTTCTTC. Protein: CASRETNTLINEQFF.

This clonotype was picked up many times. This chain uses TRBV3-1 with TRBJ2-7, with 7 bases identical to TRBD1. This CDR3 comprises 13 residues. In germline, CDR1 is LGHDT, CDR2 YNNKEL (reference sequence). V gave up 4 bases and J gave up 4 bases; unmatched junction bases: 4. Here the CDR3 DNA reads TGTGCCAGCAGCCCCGGGACAGTATACGAGCAGTACTTC. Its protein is CASSPGTVYEQYF.

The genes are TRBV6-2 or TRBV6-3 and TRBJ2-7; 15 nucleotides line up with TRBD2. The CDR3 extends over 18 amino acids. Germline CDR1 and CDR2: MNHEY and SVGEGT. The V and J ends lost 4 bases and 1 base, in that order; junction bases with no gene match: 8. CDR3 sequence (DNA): TGTGCCAGCAGTTCCGGACTAGCGGGAGGGTACGGATCCTACGAGCAGTACTTC. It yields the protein CASSSGLAGGYGSYEQYF.

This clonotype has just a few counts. Written as DNA, the CDR3 is TGTGCCAGTAGTATCCGCGAGACGAGCGAGCAGTACTTC. Protein: CASSIRETSEQYF. The chain uses TRBV19 and TRBJ2-7, with D unclear. The V end was cut by 3 bases, the J end by 6 bases, with 12 bases between. This CDR3 has 13 amino acids. Per the germline V gene, CDR1 is LNHDA and CDR2 is SQIVND (reference sequence).

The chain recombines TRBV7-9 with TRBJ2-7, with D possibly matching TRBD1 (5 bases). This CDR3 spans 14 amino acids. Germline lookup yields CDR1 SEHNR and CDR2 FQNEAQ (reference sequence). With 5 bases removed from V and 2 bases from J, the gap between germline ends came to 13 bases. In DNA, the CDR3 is TGTGCCAGCAGCAGACCGACAGAGCCCTACGAGCAGTACTTC. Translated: CASSRPTEPYEQYF.

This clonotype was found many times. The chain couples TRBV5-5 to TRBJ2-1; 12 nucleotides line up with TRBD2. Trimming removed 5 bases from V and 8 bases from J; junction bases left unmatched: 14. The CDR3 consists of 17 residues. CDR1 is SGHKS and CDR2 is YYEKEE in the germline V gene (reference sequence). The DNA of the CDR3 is TGTGCCAGCAGTTCACGTTCGACTAGCGGGAGAGGCGATGAGCAGTTCTTC. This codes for CASSSRSTSGRGDEQFF.

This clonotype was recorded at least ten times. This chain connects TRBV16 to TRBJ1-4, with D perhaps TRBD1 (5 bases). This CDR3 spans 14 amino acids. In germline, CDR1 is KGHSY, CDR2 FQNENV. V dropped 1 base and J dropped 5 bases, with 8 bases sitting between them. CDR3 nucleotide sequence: TGTGCCAGCAGCCAATTGACAGCGAATGAAAAACTGTTTTTT. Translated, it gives CASSQLTANEKLFF. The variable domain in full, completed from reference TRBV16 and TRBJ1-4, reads GEEVAQTPKHLVRGEGQKAKLYCAPIKGHSYVFWYQQVLKNEFKFLISFQNENVFDETGMPKERFSAKCLPNSPCSLEIQATKLEDSAVYFCASSQLTANEKLFFGSGTQLSVL.

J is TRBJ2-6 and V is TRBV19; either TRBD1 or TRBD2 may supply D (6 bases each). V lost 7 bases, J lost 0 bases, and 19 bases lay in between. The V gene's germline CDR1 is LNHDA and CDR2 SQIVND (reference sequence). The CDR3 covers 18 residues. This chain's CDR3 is CASMAGHLVSSGANVLTF. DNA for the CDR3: TGTGCCAGTATGGCGGGACACCTTGTCTCCTCTGGGGCCAACGTCCTGACTTTC.

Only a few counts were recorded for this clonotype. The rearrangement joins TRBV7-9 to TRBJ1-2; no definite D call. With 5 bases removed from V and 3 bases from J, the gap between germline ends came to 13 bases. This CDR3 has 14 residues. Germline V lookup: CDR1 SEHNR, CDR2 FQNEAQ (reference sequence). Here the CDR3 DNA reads TGTGCCAGCAGCAGCGGAACTCGGGACTATGGCTACACCTTC. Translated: CASSSGTRDYGYTF.

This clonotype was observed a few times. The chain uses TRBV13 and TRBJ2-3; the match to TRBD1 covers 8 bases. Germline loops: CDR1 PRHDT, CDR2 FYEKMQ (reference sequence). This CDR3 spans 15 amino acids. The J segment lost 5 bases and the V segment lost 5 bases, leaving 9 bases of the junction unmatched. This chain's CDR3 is CASSPRTGTGDTQYF. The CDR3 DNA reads TGTGCCAGCAGCCCAAGGACAGGGACGGGAGATACGCAGTATTTT.

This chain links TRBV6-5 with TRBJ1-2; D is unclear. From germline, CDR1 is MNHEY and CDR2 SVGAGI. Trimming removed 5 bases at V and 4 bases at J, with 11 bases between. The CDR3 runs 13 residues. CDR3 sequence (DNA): TGTGCCAGCAGTGACGGGATAGTCTATGGCTACACCTTC. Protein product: CASSDGIVYGYTF.

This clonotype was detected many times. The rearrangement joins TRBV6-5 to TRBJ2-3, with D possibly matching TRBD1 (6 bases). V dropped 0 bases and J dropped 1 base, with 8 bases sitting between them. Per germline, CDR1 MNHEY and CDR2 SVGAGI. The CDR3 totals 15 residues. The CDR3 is CASSYSGQRTDTQYF. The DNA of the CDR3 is TGTGCCAGCAGTTACTCTGGACAGCGCACAGATACGCAGTATTTT.

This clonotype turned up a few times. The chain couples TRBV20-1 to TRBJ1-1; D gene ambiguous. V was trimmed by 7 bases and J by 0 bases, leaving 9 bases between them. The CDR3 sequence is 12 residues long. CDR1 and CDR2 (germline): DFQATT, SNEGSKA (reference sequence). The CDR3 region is CSVARMNTEAFF. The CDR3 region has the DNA TGCAGTGTGGCCAGAATGAACACTGAAGCTTTCTTT.